The T cell receptor beta chain under discussion was sequenced for a study of T cell changes during pregnancy in multiple sclerosis. TCRdb's table, derived via immunoSEQ multiplex PCR, lists solely in-frame clones and lacks some. In the table there are around 50,000 clones, approximately 90% of which are singletons. This TCR was sampled from a female donor with multiple sclerosis, enrolled in a pregnancy study. The specimen was CD4+ T cells from peripheral blood mononuclear cells, collected after pregnancy.

This CDR3 reads CASSQAQGAGGYGYTF. The CDR3 DNA reads as TGCGCCAGCAGCCAAGCACAGGGGGCCGGGGGCTATGGCTACACCTTC. The chain employs TRBV4-3 and TRBJ1-2; 9 positions agree with TRBD1. Per the germline V gene, CDR1 is LGHNA and CDR2 is YSLEER. This CDR3 has 16 amino acids. V lost 1 base to trimming and J lost 4 bases; unmatched junction nucleotides: 7.